These 8 T cell receptor beta chains were all obtained from the same sample, sequenced in a study of T-cell reconstitution after alpha-beta-depleted transplantation in children. It was with unique molecular identifiers that the TCRbeta library was prepared. TCRdb processed the PCR reads anew with MiXCR; each CDR3 protein has one entry. This table has 530,000 or so distinct CDR3 sequences, about a quarter appearing once. The specimen was PBMCs, collected before TCRalphabeta/CD19-depleted stem cell transplant. These receptors all come from a boy under two years old with Wiskott-Aldrich syndrome, due to receive a stem cell transplant.

This chain joins TRBV5-4 and TRBJ1-1, with D unresolved. This CDR3 has 16 amino acids. V was pared by 0 bases and J by 1 base, with 13 bases between. Germline V lookup: CDR1 SGHNT, CDR2 YYREEE (reference sequence). In DNA form, the CDR3 reads TGTGCCAGCAGCTTGGATGGCCACTCTAGGAACACTGAAGCTTTCTTT. This sequence encodes CASSLDGHSRNTEAFF.

The chain has TRBV4-2 and TRBJ2-1; TRBD2 matches 9 bases. CDR3 length: 14 residues. Germline trimming cut 0 bases from V and 10 bases from J; bases unmatched to any gene: 4. Germline values: CDR1 LGHNA, CDR2 YNFKEQ. The CDR3 protein is CASSQEAGGLEQFF. The CDR3 DNA reads TGTGCCAGCAGCCAAGAGGCGGGAGGGCTCGAGCAGTTCTTC.

This clonotype appeared a few times. The chain is built from TRBV29-1 and TRBJ1-2; no reliable D call. CDR3 length equals 12 residues. Germline-derived CDR1 and CDR2 are SQVTM and ANQGSEA. Trimming took 7 bases from V and 5 from J, leaving 14 bases between them. The CDR3 protein is CSAVDGAYGYTF. In DNA, the CDR3 is TGCAGCGCGGTGGACGGTGCTTATGGCTACACCTTC.

V gene TRBV12-3 or TRBV12-4 combines with J gene TRBJ1-3; D gene unclear. The V end was cut by 6 bases, the J end by 2 bases, with 29 bases between. CDR3 length equals 20 residues. CDR3 bases: TGTGCCAGCAGCAGGACGGGAGAGCGGGGTTTTAGACCCCCTGGAAACACCATATATTTT. Translating it yields CASSRTGERGFRPPGNTIYF.

The sample holds a few counts of this clonotype. The chain uses TRBV12-3 or TRBV12-4 and TRBJ2-7; TRBD1 aligns across 8 bases. This CDR3 has 14 residues. V lost 6 bases and J lost 2; bases outside the gene matches: 6. The CDR3 DNA is TGTGCCAGCAGCCAGGGGACAGGCCCCTACGAGCAGTACTTC. Translated, it gives CASSQGTGPYEQYF.

The chain couples TRBV5-1 to TRBJ2-7; perhaps TRBD1 as D (6 bases). This CDR3 region has 16 residues. CDR1 is SGHRS and CDR2 is YFSETQ in the germline V gene. V gave up 0 bases and J gave up 2 bases, with 15 bases separating them. CDR3 nucleotides: TGCGCCAGCAGCTTGGGGCAGGGGACGCCAGCCTACGAGCAGTACTTC. Amino acid sequence: CASSLGQGTPAYEQYF.

The gene calls are TRBV3-1 and TRBJ1-6, with D maybe TRBD1 (5 bases). Germline CDR1 is LGHDT and CDR2 is YNNKEL (reference sequence). The CDR3 is 14 amino acids. V lost 4 bases and J 7 bases, leaving 11 bases between the germline ends. The CDR3 DNA follows: TGTGCCAGCAGCCGCAGGGTGTGGAATTCACCCCTCCACTTT. As protein: CASSRRVWNSPLHF.

A few counts support this clonotype. This chain links TRBV3-1 with TRBJ1-6; D is possibly TRBD1 (5 bases). V gave up 8 bases and J gave up 6 bases, with 8 bases separating them. Germline-derived CDR1 and CDR2 are LGHDT and YNNKEL (reference sequence). This CDR3 spans 12 amino acids. The CDR3 bases are TGTGCCAGCCGGGACTCTAATTCACCCCTCCACTTT. It encodes CASRDSNSPLHF.